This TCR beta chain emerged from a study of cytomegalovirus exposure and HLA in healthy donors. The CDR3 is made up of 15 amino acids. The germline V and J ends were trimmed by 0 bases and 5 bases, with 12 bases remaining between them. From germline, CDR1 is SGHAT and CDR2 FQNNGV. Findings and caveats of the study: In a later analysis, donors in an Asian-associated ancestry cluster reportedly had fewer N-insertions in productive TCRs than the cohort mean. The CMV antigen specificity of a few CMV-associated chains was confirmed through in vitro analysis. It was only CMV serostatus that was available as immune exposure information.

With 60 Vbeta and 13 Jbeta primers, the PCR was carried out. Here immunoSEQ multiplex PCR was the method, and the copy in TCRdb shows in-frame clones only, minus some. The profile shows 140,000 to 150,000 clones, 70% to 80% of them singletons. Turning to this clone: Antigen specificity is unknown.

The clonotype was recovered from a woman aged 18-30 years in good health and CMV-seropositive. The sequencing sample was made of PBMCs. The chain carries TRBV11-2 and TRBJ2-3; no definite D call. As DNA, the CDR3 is TGTGCCAGCAGCTTAGAGGTTAGCCCGGGAGATACGCAGTATTTT. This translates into CASSLEVSPGDTQYF.